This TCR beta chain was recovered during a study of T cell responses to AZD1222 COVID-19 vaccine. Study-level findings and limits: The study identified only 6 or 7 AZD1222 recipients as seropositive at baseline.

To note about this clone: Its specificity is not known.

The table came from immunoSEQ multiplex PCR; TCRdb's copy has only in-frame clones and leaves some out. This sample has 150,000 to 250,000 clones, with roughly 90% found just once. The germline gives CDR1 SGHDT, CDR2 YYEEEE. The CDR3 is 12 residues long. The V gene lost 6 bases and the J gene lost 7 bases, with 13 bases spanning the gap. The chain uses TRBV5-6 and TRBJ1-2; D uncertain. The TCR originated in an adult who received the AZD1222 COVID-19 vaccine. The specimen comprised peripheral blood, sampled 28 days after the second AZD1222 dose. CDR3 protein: CASTRTLIGYTF. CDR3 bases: TGTGCCAGCACCAGGACTTTGATTGGCTACACCTTC.